The entry below describes one T cell receptor beta chain. V was cut by 1 base and J by 8 bases, with 15 bases left in between. This CDR3 has 15 residues. CDR1 is LGHDT and CDR2 is YNNKEL in the germline V gene (reference sequence). Clones were sequenced by immunoSEQ multiplex PCR, and TCRdb holds only the in-frame ones, with some missing. The repertoire has 130,000 to 150,000 clones, about 83% of them found once; the top ten carry roughly 4%. The record originates from a study of blood T cell repertoires in COVID-19. Sequencing was done on a sample of peripheral blood. The chain joins TRBV3-1 (or the pseudogene TRBV3-2) to TRBJ2-1, with D perhaps TRBD2 (7 bases). The clonotype comes from a middle-aged woman with acute or convalescent COVID-19. Here the CDR3 DNA reads TGTGCCAGCAGCCAAGGAGGGGGGGGCGTGGATGAGCAGTTCTTC. It specifies CASSQGGGGVDEQFF.